Below, 20 T cell receptor beta chains from the same sample are listed, as sequenced in a study of control samples from healthy donors and cancer patients. Measured with immunoSEQ multiplex PCR; TCRdb has only the in-frame clones, and not every one. The sample consists of 140,000 to 150,000 clones, about nine tenths of them appearing once. Sequencing was done on a sample of blood. These receptors were collected from a man aged 25-40 years in good health.

The chain uses TRBV5-1 and TRBJ2-1; 13 bases are a match to TRBD2. The length of the CDR3 is 13 residues. With 5 bases clipped from V and 10 bases from J, the junction kept 3 bases outside the gene matches. Germline V lookup: CDR1 SGHRS, CDR2 YFSETQ. The CDR3 loop is CASRLAGGMEQFF. CDR3 in DNA: TGCGCCAGCAGACTAGCGGGGGGGATGGAGCAGTTCTTC.

The gene calls are TRBV11-2 and TRBJ2-2, with D hard to call. The V gene's germline CDR1 is SGHAT and CDR2 FQNNGV. This CDR3 is 14 amino acids long. Trimming took off 3 bases at V and 6 bases at J, with 11 bases between the two ends. The CDR3 loop is CASSFPSSAGELFF. CDR3 nucleotide sequence: TGTGCCAGCAGCTTCCCTTCATCGGCCGGGGAGCTGTTTTTT. Filled out from reference TRBV11-2 and TRBJ2-2, the complete variable domain reads EAGVAQSPRYKIIEKRQSVAFWCNPISGHATLYWYQQILGQGPKLLIQFQNNGVVDDSQLPKDRFSAERLKGVDSTLKIQPAKLEDSAVYLCASSFPSSAGELFFGEGSRLTVL.

The rearrangement joins TRBV12-3 or TRBV12-4 to TRBJ2-5, with 7 bases identical to TRBD1. J was trimmed by 5 bases and V by 6 bases; bases with no gene match: 6. The CDR3 loop spans 13 amino acids. The CDR3 here is CASRSTGDETQYF. The CDR3 nucleotides are TGTGCCAGCAGGTCCACAGGGGATGAGACCCAGTACTTC.

The chain employs TRBV9 and TRBJ1-2; D remains ambiguous. Looked up from germline, CDR1 is SGDLS and CDR2 is YYNGEE. This CDR3 spans 14 amino acids. V was shortened by 0 bases and J by 4 bases, with 10 bases between the two germline ends. CDR3 bases: TGTGCCAGCAGCGTAGACATGGGTGGCTATGGCTACACCTTC. Its translation: CASSVDMGGYGYTF.

The chain has TRBV7-3 and TRBJ2-5; D might be TRBD1 (6 bases). CDR3 length equals 16 residues. The V end was cut by 3 bases, the J end by 2 bases, with 16 bases between. The germline CDR1 and CDR2 sequences are SGHTA and FQGTGA. As DNA, the CDR3 is TGTGCCAGCAGCTTGGGGCTGGACAGAAAACAAGAGACCCAGTACTTC. Amino acids: CASSLGLDRKQETQYF.

J is TRBJ2-1 and V is TRBV6-5; maybe TRBD2 (6 bases). Trimming stripped 2 bases from V and 4 bases from J, with 15 bases between. The CDR3 covers 16 residues. Germline loops: CDR1 MNHEY, CDR2 SVGAGI. Here the CDR3 reads CASSYGGAGPYNEQFF. For the CDR3, the DNA is TGTGCCAGCAGTTACGGCGGGGCGGGGCCATACAATGAGCAGTTCTTC.

J is TRBJ2-7 and V is TRBV5-1; TRBD2 matches 8 bases. The trim removed 2 bases at V and 4 bases at J, leaving 5 bases unmatched. CDR1 is SGHRS and CDR2 is YFSETQ in the germline V gene. The CDR3 runs 14 residues. As DNA, the CDR3 is TGCGCCAGCAGCTTTAGCGGGACTGATTACGAGCAGTACTTC. Its protein is CASSFSGTDYEQYF.

This sequence joins TRBV28 and TRBJ2-7; TRBD1 might be the D (8 bases). Trimming removed 6 bases at V and 2 bases at J, with 26 bases between. CDR1 MDHEN and CDR2 SYDVKM come from the germline V gene. This CDR3 is built from 18 residues. The CDR3: CASSEDRVASGQTYEQYF. The CDR3 nucleotides are TGTGCCAGCAGCGAGGACAGGGTGGCTAGCGGACAGACCTACGAGCAGTACTTC.

The chain carries TRBV6-9 and TRBJ1-1, with 7 bases identical to TRBD1. CDR3 length: 14 residues. The trim removed 6 bases at V and 2 bases at J, leaving 6 bases unmatched. CDR1 MNHGY and CDR2 SVAAGI come from the germline V gene. CDR3 sequence: CASRQTGPNTEAFF. The DNA for the CDR3 is TGTGCCAGCAGACAGACAGGGCCAAACACTGAAGCTTTCTTT.

The chain joins TRBV5-5 to TRBJ2-2, with TRBD1 identical over 7 bases. This CDR3 is built from 15 residues. With V trimmed by 1 base and J by 3 bases, 3 bases remained unmatched. CDR1 SGHKS and CDR2 YYEKEE come from the germline V gene (reference sequence). CDR3 in DNA: TGTGCCAGCAGCTTGAGAGGGGGCGACACCGGGGAGCTGTTTTTT. It codes for CASSLRGGDTGELFF. The entire variable domain, with the rest obtained from reference TRBV5-5 and TRBJ2-2, is as follows: DAGVTQSPTHLIKTRGQQVTLRCSPISGHKSVSWYQQVLGQGPQFIFQYYEKEERGRGNFPDRFSARQFPNYSSELNVNALLLGDSALYLCASSLRGGDTGELFFGEGSRLTVL.

This clone appeared a few times. The rearrangement joins TRBV5-1 to TRBJ2-7; tentative D call: TRBD1 (5 bases). V shed 2 bases and J shed 4 bases, with 13 bases lying between them. The CDR3 covers 14 residues. Germline values: CDR1 SGHRS, CDR2 YFSETQ. DNA for the CDR3: TGCGCCAGCAGCTTCCGCCAGGGTGGATACGAGCAGTACTTC. Amino acid sequence: CASSFRQGGYEQYF.

Concerning this clone itself: It is likely a read error, because the conserved phenylalanine at the end of the CDR3 is missing. The limits of the CDR3 on the DNA are not certain, so only TCRdb's listed CDR3 is given. The V gene is TRBV14, the J gene TRBJ1-2; the table's D gene call, TRBD1, was not cross checked with the DNA. The CDR3 contains 9 residues when both ends are counted. Germline lookup yields CDR1 SGHDN and CDR2 FVKESK. Here the CDR3 reads CASSQNVWL.

The rearrangement uses TRBV4-3 and TRBJ1-1, with D unclear. Germline V gene data show CDR1 as LGHNA and CDR2 as YSLEER. V lost 4 bases and J 4 bases, leaving 13 bases between the germline ends. The CDR3 is 14 amino acids. CDR3 DNA sequence: TGCGCCAGCAGCCGCGGTACGGGTGGCACTGAAGCTTTCTTT. It translates to CASSRGTGGTEAFF.

V and J are TRBV7-8 and TRBJ1-4; 8 bases are shared with TRBD1. The CDR3 is 15 residues long. V trimming: 5 bases; J trimming: 6 bases; junction bases outside the gene matches: 8. Germline CDR1 and CDR2: SGHVS and FQNEAQ. In nucleotides, the CDR3 is TGTGCCAGCAGCACGGACAGGGTTGGGGATGAAAAACTGTTTTTT. It yields the protein CASSTDRVGDEKLFF.

The chain carries TRBV5-6 and TRBJ1-1; 7 positions agree with TRBD1. This CDR3 comprises 15 residues. Losses at the gene ends were 2 bases for V and 6 bases for J; bases not matched to a gene: 10. The germline gives CDR1 SGHDT, CDR2 YYEEEE. The CDR3 DNA sequence: TGTGCCAGCAGCTTTTGGTGGCAGGGGGAGGCTGAAGCTTTCTTT. Amino acids: CASSFWWQGEAEAFF.

CDR3 bases: TGTGCCAGCAGCTCGACAGGGGCGGACACTGAAGCTTTCTTT. Translating it yields CASSSTGADTEAFF. This sequence joins TRBV11-2 and TRBJ1-1; 8 bases fit TRBD1. V shed 4 bases, J shed 3 bases, and the junction held 4 bases outside the gene matches. The germline V gene encodes CDR1 SGHAT and CDR2 FQNNGV. The CDR3 loop spans 14 amino acids.

The rearrangement uses TRBV3-1 (or the pseudogene TRBV3-2) and TRBJ1-1; D remains unclear. Trimming stripped 2 bases from V and 0 bases from J, with 13 bases between. From germline, CDR1 is LGHDT and CDR2 YNNKEL (reference sequence). The CDR3 loop spans 16 amino acids. The CDR3 sequence is CASSQRGRNMNTEAFF. DNA for the CDR3: TGTGCCAGCAGCCAACGTGGGAGAAATATGAACACTGAAGCTTTCTTT.

The V call is TRBV2, the J call TRBJ1-2; D call uncertain. V lost 7 bases to trimming and J lost 2 bases, with 11 bases between them. The CDR3 has 13 residues. The germline V gene encodes CDR1 SNHLY and CDR2 FYNNEI. In DNA, the CDR3 is TGTGCCAGCAATGCAGAGAGAAACTATGGCTACACCTTC. Translated, it gives CASNAERNYGYTF.

This chain uses TRBV6-5 with TRBJ2-3; 8 positions agree with TRBD2. The CDR3 is made up of 13 amino acids. Germline CDR1 reads MNHEY; CDR2 reads SVGAGI. Germline trimming cut 6 bases from V and 2 bases from J; bases unmatched to any gene: 1. The CDR3, as DNA: TGTGCCAGCAGACTAGCGGTCACAGATACGCAGTATTTT. Amino acids: CASRLAVTDTQYF.

The J gene is TRBJ2-3, the V gene TRBV7-9; 8 bases map to TRBD1. Trimming removed 5 bases from V and 1 base from J; junction bases left unmatched: 5. This CDR3 is built from 15 residues. Germline V gene data show CDR1 as SEHNR and CDR2 as FQNEAQ (reference sequence). Here the CDR3 reads CASSPRTGRTDTQYF. CDR3 DNA: TGTGCCAGCAGCCCCAGGACAGGGCGCACAGATACGCAGTATTTT.